This is a list of T cell receptor beta chains from one sample in a study of radiation and T cells in renal cell carcinoma. The protocol was immunoSEQ multiplex PCR, while the TCRdb copy is restricted to in-frame clones and leaves out a portion. The sample shows about 64,000 clones, around 80% of them seen only once. The sequencing here drew on blood, taken from a patient whose treatment included radiotherapy and nephrectomy. The receptor source for this set is a man between 60 and 75 years old with renal cell carcinoma. CDR3s include the opening cysteine and the closing phenylalanine or tryptophan. The D gene is left open where the match is weak. Only some rows state a clone size, as once, few, many or a class for expanded clones.

TRBJ2-7 TRBV15 . few CATSSLVLGETGYEQYF TGTGCCACCAGCAGCCTCGTCCTCGGGGAGACTGGGTACGAGCAGTACTTC
TRBJ1-5 TRBV7-9 . . CASSLAPGDQPQHF TGTGCCAGCAGCTTAGCTCCCGGAGATCAGCCCCAGCATTTT
TRBJ1-1 TRBV7-2 . . CASSLARTDTEAFF TGTGCCAGCAGCTTAGCCAGGACCGACACTGAAGCTTTCTTT
TRBJ2-7 TRBV30 . once CAWMGGYEQYF TGTGCCTGGATGGGGGGCTACGAGCAGTACTTC
TRBJ2-3 TRBV15 . . CATSRDRLARRTDTQYF TGTGCCACCAGCAGAGATCGGCTAGCGCGCCGCACAGATACGCAGTATTTT
TRBJ1-1 TRBV11-3 . . CASSLEGRTEAFF TGTGCCAGCAGCTTAGAGGGGAGGACTGAAGCTTTCTTT
TRBJ2-1 TRBV29-1 . . CSATFGGGSYNEQFF TGCAGCGCAACCTTCGGGGGTGGTTCCTACAATGAGCAGTTCTTC
TRBJ1-2 TRBV29-1 . . CSVGPGQGARYGYTF .
TRBJ1-2 TRBV6-1 TRBD1 . CASSELGQIGYTF TGTGCCAGCAGTGAACTGGGACAGATTGGCTACACCTTC
TRBJ2-1 TRBV11-2 TRBD1 . CASRRIPRDRLKPNEQFF TGTGCCAGCAGACGTATCCCCCGGGACAGGCTAAAACCCAATGAGCAGTTCTTC
TRBJ1-3 TRBV4-2 . . CASSQDNQAGNTIYF TGTGCCAGCAGCCAAGATAATCAGGCTGGAAACACCATATATTTT
TRBJ1-2 TRBV2 TRBD1 . CASSEGRQGYYGYTF TGTGCCAGCAGTGAAGGGAGACAGGGGTACTATGGCTACACCTTC
TRBJ1-1 TRBV23-1 . . CASLSDWTVEAFF TGCGCCAGCCTTTCCGATTGGACGGTTGAAGCTTTCTTT
TRBJ2-2 TRBV6-1 TRBD2 . CASKVAGNTGELFF TGTGCCAGCAAAGTAGCGGGGAACACCGGGGAGCTGTTTTTT
TRBJ1-5 TRBV19 TRBD1 . CASSEAPGGNQPQHF TGTGCCAGTAGTGAAGCCCCAGGGGGTAATCAGCCCCAGCATTTT
TRBJ2-3 TRBV2 TRBD1 . CASSWDSATDTQYF TGTGCCAGCAGTTGGGACAGTGCCACAGATACGCAGTATTTT
TRBJ2-1 TRBV5-1 TRBD2 . CASSSPGTSGFNEQFF TGCGCCAGCAGCTCACCCGGGACTAGCGGTTTCAATGAGCAGTTCTTC
TRBJ1-6 TRBV27 . . CASSSSSPSWWNSPLHF TGTGCCAGCAGTTCGAGTTCACCTAGTTGGTGGAATTCACCCCTCCACTTT
TRBJ2-3 TRBV6-1 TRBD2 . CASSDLAGEDTQYF TGTGCCAGCAGTGATTTAGCGGGAGAGGATACGCAGTATTTT
TRBJ2-7 TRBV9 . . CASSVDLGGYEQYF TGTGCCAGCAGCGTGGACTTGGGGGGATACGAGCAGTACTTC
TRBJ1-1 TRBV5-5 . . CASNIGGVEGAFF TGTGCCAGCAATATAGGAGGGGTAGAGGGGGCTTTCTTT
TRBJ1-6 TRBV5-6 . . CASSRTVNSPLHF TGTGCCAGCAGCCGGACGGTGAATTCACCCCTCCACTTT
TRBJ2-6 TRBV13 . . CASSLTGNSGANVLTF TGTGCCAGCAGCTTAACGGGAAACTCTGGGGCCAACGTCCTGACTTTC
TRBJ1-1 TRBV10-3 . once CAISDQSGNTEAFF TGTGCCATCAGTGATCAGTCAGGGAACACTGAAGCTTTCTTT
TRBJ1-5 TRBV6-4 TRBD1 once CASTRQGKKSNQPQHF TGTGCCAGCACCCGACAGGGGAAGAAGAGCAATCAGCCCCAGCATTTT
TRBJ2-2 TRBV5-4 . . CASSIPDGANTGELFF TGTGCCAGCAGCATCCCCGACGGCGCGAACACCGGGGAGCTGTTTTTT
TRBJ2-7 TRBV18 TRBD1 . CASSPGTGDPEQYF TGTGCCAGCTCACCAGGGACAGGGGATCCAGAGCAGTACTTC
TRBJ2-1 TRBV7-8 TRBD1 . CASSLAGTGSRDEQFF TGTGCCAGCAGCTTAGCCGGGACAGGGTCGAGGGATGAGCAGTTCTTC
TRBJ1-3 TRBV29-1 . . CSVQISGNTIYF TGCAGCGTTCAAATCTCTGGAAACACCATATATTTT
TRBJ2-3 TRBV4-1 TRBD2 . CASSPGLAGDLDTQYF TGCGCCAGCAGCCCCGGACTAGCGGGAGACTTGGATACGCAGTATTTT
TRBJ2-5 TRBV11-3 . . CASSLDSETQYF TGTGCCAGCAGCTTAGATTCGGAGACCCAGTACTTC
TRBJ2-5 TRBV4-3 . . CASSQGQKETQYF TGCGCCAGCAGCCAGGGACAAAAAGAGACCCAGTACTTC
TRBJ2-5 TRBV5-5 TRBD1 . CASSPGTGVETQYF TGTGCCAGCAGCCCCGGGACAGGGGTCGAGACCCAGTACTTC
TRBJ1-1 TRBV18 . . CASSRVLSLNTEAFF TGTGCCAGCTCACGCGTCCTATCCCTGAACACTGAAGCTTTCTTT
TRBJ1-3 TRBV4-1 . . CASSQESGIHSGNTIYF TGCGCCAGCAGCCAAGAGTCGGGGATTCACTCTGGAAACACCATATATTTT
TRBJ2-2 TRBV25-1 TRBD2 . CASSELVRGGAGELFF TGTGCCAGCAGTGAATTGGTGCGGGGGGGCGCCGGGGAGCTGTTTTTT
TRBJ2-4 TRBV5-5 TRBD1 . CASSYWTGGNIQYF TGTGCCAGCAGCTACTGGACAGGGGGAAACATTCAGTACTTC
TRBJ2-6 TRBV5-1 TRBD2 . CASSLSGRDDGANVLTF TGCGCCAGCAGCTTGTCGGGGAGGGATGACGGGGCCAACGTCCTGACTTTC
TRBJ1-6 TRBV9 . . CASSPDQGWNSPLHF TGTGCCAGCAGTCCCGACCAGGGATGGAATTCACCCCTCCACTTT
TRBJ1-1 TRBV7-9 . few CASSWSGTMNTEAFF TGTGCCAGCAGCTGGAGTGGGACCATGAACACTGAAGCTTTCTTT
TRBJ2-5 TRBV7-8 TRBD2 . CASSLRSLAGETQYF TGTGCCAGCAGCTTAAGGAGCCTAGCGGGAGAGACCCAGTACTTC
TRBJ1-5 TRBV11-2 TRBD1 . CASSYGTGPMPQHF TGTGCCAGCAGCTACGGGACAGGGCCTATGCCCCAGCATTTT
TRBJ2-3 TRBV5-4 . . CASSLGALATDTQYF TGTGCCAGCAGCTTGGGGGCCTTAGCGACAGATACGCAGTATTTT
TRBJ1-1 TRBV27 TRBD1 once CASSFLGQTNTEAFF TGTGCCAGCAGTTTTTTGGGACAGACAAACACTGAAGCTTTCTTT
TRBJ2-5 TRBV5-1 . . CASSLGYRGSQETQYF TGCGCCAGCAGCTTGGGTTACCGGGGAAGCCAAGAGACCCAGTACTTC
TRBJ1-1 TRBV29-1 TRBD1 few CSTGTGNTEAFF TGCAGCACCGGGACAGGGAACACTGAAGCTTTCTTT